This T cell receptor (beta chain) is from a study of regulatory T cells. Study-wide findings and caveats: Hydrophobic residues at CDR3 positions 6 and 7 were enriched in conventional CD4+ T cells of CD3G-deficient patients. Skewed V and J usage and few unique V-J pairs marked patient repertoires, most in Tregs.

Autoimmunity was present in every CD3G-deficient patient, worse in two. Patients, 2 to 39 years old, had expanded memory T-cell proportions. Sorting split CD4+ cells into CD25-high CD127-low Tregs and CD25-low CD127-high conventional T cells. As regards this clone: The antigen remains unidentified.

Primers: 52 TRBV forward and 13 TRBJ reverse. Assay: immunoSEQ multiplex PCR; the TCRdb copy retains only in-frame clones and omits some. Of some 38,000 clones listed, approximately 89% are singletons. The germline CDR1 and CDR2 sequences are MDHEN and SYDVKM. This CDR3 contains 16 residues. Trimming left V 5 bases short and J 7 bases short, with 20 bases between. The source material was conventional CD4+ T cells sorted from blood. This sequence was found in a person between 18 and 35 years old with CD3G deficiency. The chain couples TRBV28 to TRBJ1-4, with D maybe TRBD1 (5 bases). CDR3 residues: CASSGPMRWGVEKLFF. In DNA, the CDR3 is TGTGCCAGCAGTGGACCCATGCGATGGGGGGTTGAAAAACTGTTTTTT. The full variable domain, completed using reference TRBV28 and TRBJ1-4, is DVKVTQSSRYLVKRTGEKVFLECVQDMDHENMFWYRQDPGLGLRLIYFSYDVKMKEKGDIPEGYSVSREKKERFSLILESASTNQTSMYLCASSGPMRWGVEKLFFGSGTQLSVL.